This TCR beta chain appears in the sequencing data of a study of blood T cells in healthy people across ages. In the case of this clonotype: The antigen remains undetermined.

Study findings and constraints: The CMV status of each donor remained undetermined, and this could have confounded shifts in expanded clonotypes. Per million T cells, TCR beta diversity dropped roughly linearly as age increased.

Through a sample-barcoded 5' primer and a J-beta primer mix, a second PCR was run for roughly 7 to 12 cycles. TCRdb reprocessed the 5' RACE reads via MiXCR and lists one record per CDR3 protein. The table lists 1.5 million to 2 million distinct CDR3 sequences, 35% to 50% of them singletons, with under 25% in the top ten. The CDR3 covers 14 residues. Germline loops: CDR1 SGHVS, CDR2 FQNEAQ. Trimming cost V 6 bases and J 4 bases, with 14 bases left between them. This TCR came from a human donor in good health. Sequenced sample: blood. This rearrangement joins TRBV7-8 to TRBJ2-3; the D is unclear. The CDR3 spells CASSIGSPSDTQYF. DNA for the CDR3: TGTGCCAGCAGTATAGGGTCCCCCTCAGATACGCAGTATTTT.